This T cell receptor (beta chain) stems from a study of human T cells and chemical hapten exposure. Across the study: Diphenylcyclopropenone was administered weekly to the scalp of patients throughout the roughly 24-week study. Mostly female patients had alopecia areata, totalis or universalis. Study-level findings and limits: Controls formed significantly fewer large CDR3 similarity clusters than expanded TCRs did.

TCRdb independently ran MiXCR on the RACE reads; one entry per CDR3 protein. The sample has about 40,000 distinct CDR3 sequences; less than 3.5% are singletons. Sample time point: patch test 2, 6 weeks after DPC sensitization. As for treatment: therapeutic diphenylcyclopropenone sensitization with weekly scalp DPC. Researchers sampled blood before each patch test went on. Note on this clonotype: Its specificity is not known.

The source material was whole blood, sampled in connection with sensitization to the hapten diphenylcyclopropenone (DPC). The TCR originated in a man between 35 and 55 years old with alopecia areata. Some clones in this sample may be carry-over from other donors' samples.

The CDR3 DNA is TGCAGCGTTGTAAGCGGGAGGGAGCGCCAGTTCTTC. This sequence encodes CSVVSGRERQFF. The chain combines TRBV29-1 with TRBJ2-1; 10 bases are shared with TRBD2. CDR1 and CDR2 from the germline V gene are SQVTM and ANQGSEA. V was pared by 4 bases and J by 13 bases, with 7 bases of the junction left unmatched. The CDR3 loop spans 12 amino acids.